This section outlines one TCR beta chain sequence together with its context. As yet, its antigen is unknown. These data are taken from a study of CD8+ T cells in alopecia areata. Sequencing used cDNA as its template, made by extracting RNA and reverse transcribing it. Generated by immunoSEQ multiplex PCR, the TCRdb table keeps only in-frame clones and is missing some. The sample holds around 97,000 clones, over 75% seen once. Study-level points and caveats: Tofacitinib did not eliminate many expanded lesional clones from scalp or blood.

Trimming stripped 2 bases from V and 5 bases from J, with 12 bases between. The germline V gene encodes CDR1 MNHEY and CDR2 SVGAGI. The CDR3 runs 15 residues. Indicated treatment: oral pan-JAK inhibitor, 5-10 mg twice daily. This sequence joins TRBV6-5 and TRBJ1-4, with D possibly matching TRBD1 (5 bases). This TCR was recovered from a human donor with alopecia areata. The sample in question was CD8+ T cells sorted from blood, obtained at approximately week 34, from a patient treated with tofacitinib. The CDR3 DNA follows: TGTGCCAGCAGTTACGAACGGGGCTTGAATGAAAAACTGTTTTTT. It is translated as CASSYERGLNEKLFF.